What follows is one T cell receptor (beta chain) and its context. Its antigen is unknown. The CDR3 spans 13 residues. Per germline, CDR1 LGHNT and CDR2 FRNRAP. Trimming took off 2 bases at V and 5 bases at J, with 9 bases between the two ends. This record belongs to a study of T cell repertoires in cytomegalovirus infection. In the study overall: The authors relied on CMV epitopes, both recently identified HLA-C-restricted and well-studied HLA-B-restricted. Both CMV infection and a matching HLA type were indicated by public TCR beta signatures.

TCRdb reanalysed the reads using MiXCR and keeps one entry per CDR3 protein. The data show 450,000 to 600,000 distinct CDR3 sequences, about 33% seen once. This sequence was found in a human donor in good health (CMV status not recorded). Some clones in this sample may be carry-over from other donors' samples. Here the sequenced sample was cultured PBMCs, taken from culture after CMV antigen stimulation. V usage is TRBV12-5 and J usage is TRBJ2-5, with D possibly TRBD2 on 5 matching bases. CDR3 region: CASGLTRSETQYF. CDR3 nucleotide sequence: TGTGCTAGTGGTTTGACTAGGTCGGAGACCCAGTACTTC.